The 23 T cell receptor beta chains reported below all come from one sample, sequenced in a study of T cell responses to AZD1222 COVID-19 vaccine. Data came from immunoSEQ multiplex PCR; TCRdb stores just in-frame clones and leaves some out. Found here are under 200,000 clones, 85% to 90% of them singletons; the top ten hold less than 6.5%. The material was peripheral blood, obtained on day 0 of AZD1222 vaccination. The source of these receptors is an adult in good health.

V gene TRBV5-5 combines with J gene TRBJ2-7; no clear D gene. The CDR3 has 14 residues. V was shortened by 4 bases and J by 2 bases, with 13 bases between the two germline ends. Per the germline V gene, CDR1 is SGHKS and CDR2 is YYEKEE (reference sequence). The DNA of the CDR3 is TGTGCCAGCAGCCCCTTCCCAGATGCCTACGAGCAGTACTTC. Encoded protein: CASSPFPDAYEQYF.

The chain recombines TRBV9 with TRBJ2-5, with D tentatively TRBD1 or TRBD2 (5 bases each). Germline V lookup: CDR1 SGDLS, CDR2 YYNGEE. This CDR3 contains 14 residues. V lost 4 bases, J lost 9 bases, and 19 bases lay in between. CDR3 region: CASSPVGTGKSQYF. The CDR3 DNA sequence: TGTGCCAGCAGCCCCGTAGGGACGGGGAAGTCCCAGTACTTC.

The gene calls are TRBV11-2 and TRBJ2-7; D might be TRBD1 or TRBD2, each matching 5 bases. V lost 2 bases and J lost 5, with 7 bases in between. The CDR3 is 12 amino acids. Per germline, CDR1 SGHAT and CDR2 FQNNGV. CDR3 coding DNA: TGTGCCAGCAGCTTATGGGGGAACGAGCAGTACTTC. Its translation: CASSLWGNEQYF.

This chain joins TRBV7-2 and TRBJ1-2; D remains unclear. CDR1 and CDR2 from the germline V gene are SGHTA and FQGNSA. CDR3 length: 15 residues. The V and J ends lost 1 base and 5 bases respectively, with 14 bases between them. CDR3 sequence: CASSLDKGSLYGYTF. DNA for the CDR3: TGTGCCAGCAGCTTAGATAAAGGTTCTCTATATGGCTACACCTTC.

The rearrangement joins TRBV6-5 to TRBJ1-1; D gene uncertain. The CDR3 has 14 residues. Germline V gene lookup returns CDR1 MNHEY and CDR2 SVGAGI. Trimming cost V 6 bases and J 8 bases, with 19 bases left between them. CDR3 bases: TGTGCCAGCAGAACCAACTCGATGGTTCAAGAAGCTTTCTTT. This encodes CASRTNSMVQEAFF.

The rearrangement uses TRBV7-6 and TRBJ1-5; D might be TRBD1 (5 bases). V was cut by 4 bases and J by 1 base, with 11 bases left in between. The germline V gene encodes CDR1 SGHVS and CDR2 FNYEAQ. CDR3 length equals 15 residues. CDR3 amino acids: CASSSGTSSNQPQHF. CDR3 DNA: TGTGCCAGCAGCTCCGGGACGTCAAGCAATCAGCCCCAGCATTTT. Variable domain in full (rest from reference TRBV7-6 and TRBJ1-5): GAGVSQSPRYKVTKRGQDVALRCDPISGHVSLYWYRQALGQGPEFLTYFNYEAQQDKSGLPNDRFSAERPEGSISTLTIQRTEQRDSAMYRCASSSGTSSNQPQHFGDGTRLSIL.

The V gene is TRBV28, the J gene TRBJ2-1, with 13 bases fitting TRBD2. The CDR3 is 16 amino acids. With 3 bases clipped from V and 4 bases from J, the junction kept 3 bases outside the gene matches. The germline CDR1 and CDR2 sequences are MDHEN and SYDVKM. CDR3 region: CASSFGTSGNYNEQFF. DNA for the CDR3: TGTGCCAGCAGTTTCGGGACTAGCGGGAATTACAATGAGCAGTTCTTC.

The chain combines TRBV7-3 with TRBJ1-2; 9 positions agree with TRBD1. CDR1 and CDR2 (germline): SGHTA, FQGTGA. With 2 bases clipped from V and 8 bases from J, the junction kept 6 bases outside the gene matches. The CDR3 is 14 residues long. CDR3 sequence reads: CASSLGDRAMGYTF. The CDR3 region has the DNA TGTGCCAGCAGCTTAGGGGACAGGGCTATGGGCTACACCTTC.

V is TRBV7-3 and J is TRBJ2-3; 8 nucleotides agree with TRBD2. Germline V lookup: CDR1 SGHTA, CDR2 FQGTGA. Trimming took 4 bases from V and 6 from J; bases not matched to a gene: 9. The CDR3 is made up of 15 amino acids. DNA for the CDR3: TGTGCCAGCAGCTCCCGGGGCGGGAGGAGGGATACGCAGTATTTT. This gives the protein CASSSRGGRRDTQYF. The whole variable domain, remainder taken from reference TRBV7-3 and TRBJ2-3, is GAGVSQTPSNKVTEKGKYVELRCDPISGHTALYWYRQSLGQGPEFLIYFQGTGAADDSGLPNDRFFAVRPEGSVSTLKIQRTERGDSAVYLCASSSRGGRRDTQYFGPGTRLTVL.

The chain employs TRBV7-2 and TRBJ2-2, with D unclear. Germline V gene lookup returns CDR1 SGHTA and CDR2 FQGNSA. The CDR3 extends over 16 amino acids. The germline V and J ends were trimmed by 1 base and 6 bases, with 15 bases remaining between them. The CDR3 bases are TGTGCCAGCAGCTTAGGGTTAACGGCTAAGTCCGGGGAGCTGTTTTTT. Translation gives CASSLGLTAKSGELFF.

The chain carries TRBV2 and TRBJ1-5; 8 nucleotides match TRBD1. Germline V CDR1 and CDR2: SNHLY, FYNNEI. The CDR3 loop spans 15 amino acids. Trimming removed 4 bases from V and 4 bases from J; junction bases left unmatched: 6. CDR3 coding DNA: TGTGCCAGCAGTGGGGGGACAGGAATAAATCAGCCCCAGCATTTT. Its protein is CASSGGTGINQPQHF.

This chain connects TRBV29-1 to TRBJ1-1, with TRBD1 matching 7 bases. Trimming at V came to 7 bases and at J to 5 bases, leaving 10 bases not matched to a gene. The germline gives CDR1 SQVTM, CDR2 ANQGSEA. The CDR3 spans 13 residues. CDR3 amino acids: CSGPGTEGTEAFF. CDR3 sequence (DNA): TGCAGCGGACCAGGGACAGAGGGTACTGAAGCTTTCTTT.

V gene TRBV6-5 combines with J gene TRBJ1-4; 7 nucleotides align to TRBD1. The CDR3 has 14 residues. V shed 6 bases, J shed 4 bases, and the junction held 5 bases outside the gene matches. Germline CDR1 MNHEY, CDR2 SVGAGI. The CDR3 bases are TGTGCCAGCAGGCGGGGACAGCGTAATGAAAAACTGTTTTTT. Translated: CASRRGQRNEKLFF.

The chain couples TRBV5-5 to TRBJ2-7; TRBD1 aligns across 8 bases. Germline lookup yields CDR1 SGHKS and CDR2 YYEKEE (reference sequence). With V trimmed by 4 bases and J by 4 bases, 10 bases remained unmatched. The CDR3 consists of 15 residues. The CDR3 reads CASSHGQGYSYEQYF. The CDR3, as DNA: TGTGCCAGCAGCCACGGACAGGGCTATAGTTACGAGCAGTACTTC. Supplemented by reference TRBV5-5 and TRBJ2-7, the full variable domain reads DAGVTQSPTHLIKTRGQQVTLRCSPISGHKSVSWYQQVLGQGPQFIFQYYEKEERGRGNFPDRFSARQFPNYSSELNVNALLLGDSALYLCASSHGQGYSYEQYFGPGTRLTVT.

The rearrangement joins TRBV7-6 to TRBJ2-3; TRBD1 matches 12 bases. In germline, CDR1 is SGHVS, CDR2 FNYEAQ. CDR3 length: 20 amino acids. Trimming cost V 1 base and J 0 bases; bases outside gene matches: 11. CDR3 bases: TGTGCCAGCAGCTTAGGCCTCCCGGGACAGGGGGCCCAAAGCACAGATACGCAGTATTTT. Translation gives CASSLGLPGQGAQSTDTQYF. Using reference TRBV7-6 and TRBJ2-3 for the parts outside the CDR3, the full variable domain is GAGVSQSPRYKVTKRGQDVALRCDPISGHVSLYWYRQALGQGPEFLTYFNYEAQQDKSGLPNDRFSAERPEGSISTLTIQRTEQRDSAMYRCASSLGLPGQGAQSTDTQYFGPGTRLTVL.

V usage is TRBV28 and J usage is TRBJ2-2, with unresolved D. This CDR3 comprises 14 residues. V was cut by 6 bases and J by 7 bases, with 15 bases left in between. CDR1 and CDR2 (germline): MDHEN, SYDVKM. CDR3 DNA sequence: TGTGCCAGCAGCCTAAGGAATGGTTTCGGGGAGCTGTTTTTT. Translating gives CASSLRNGFGELFF.

This chain links TRBV5-6 with TRBJ1-2, with D possibly matching TRBD1 (5 bases). The CDR3 extends over 14 amino acids. Per the germline V gene, CDR1 is SGHDT and CDR2 is YYEEEE. Trimming cost V 4 bases and J 6 bases, with 16 bases left between them. CDR3 sequence reads: CASSPGQVRDGYTF. CDR3 nucleotides: TGTGCCAGCAGCCCGGGGCAGGTTCGGGATGGCTACACCTTC.

This rearrangement joins TRBV19 to TRBJ2-1, with D possibly being TRBD1 (6 bases). Germline loops: CDR1 LNHDA, CDR2 SQIVND (reference sequence). The CDR3 loop spans 17 amino acids. Trimming left V 4 bases short and J 2 bases short, with 18 bases between. The CDR3 DNA sequence: TGTGCCAGTAGTAAGGAAAGGGGGTTAAGGACCTACAATGAGCAGTTCTTC. Protein product: CASSKERGLRTYNEQFF.

This rearrangement joins TRBV9 to TRBJ2-1; 11 bases match TRBD2. Germline V CDR1 and CDR2: SGDLS, YYNGEE. The CDR3 has 17 amino acids. V trimming: 5 bases; J trimming: 1 base; junction bases outside the gene matches: 8. The CDR3 loop reads CASSPRLAGRSYNEQFF. The CDR3, as DNA: TGTGCCAGCAGTCCCCGACTAGCGGGAAGGTCCTACAATGAGCAGTTCTTC.

The chain carries TRBV9 and TRBJ2-4, with a possible D match to TRBD1 (6 bases). The germline gives CDR1 SGDLS, CDR2 YYNGEE. The V gene lost 0 bases and the J gene lost 3 bases, with 16 bases spanning the gap. The length of the CDR3 is 17 residues. The CDR3 region has the DNA TGTGCCAGCAGCGTAGATCCTCTCGGCAGGGGCAAAAACATTCAGTACTTC. Its protein is CASSVDPLGRGKNIQYF.

This chain uses TRBV3-1 (or the pseudogene TRBV3-2) with TRBJ2-1; D is uncertain. The CDR3 is made up of 13 amino acids. Trimming shortened V by 0 bases and J by 5 bases, and 5 bases separated the two germline ends. Germline V gene sequence: CDR1 LGHDT, CDR2 YNNKEL (reference sequence). This chain's CDR3 is CASSQDLDNEQFF. Written as DNA, the CDR3 is TGTGCCAGCAGCCAAGATCTGGACAATGAGCAGTTCTTC.

V and J are TRBV11-3 and TRBJ2-1; possibly TRBD1 for D (6 bases). CDR3 length: 13 residues. V was shortened by 1 base and J by 8 bases, with 9 bases between the two germline ends. Germline V gives CDR1 SGHNT, CDR2 YENEEA. The CDR3: CASSLGQVYEQFF. The CDR3 coding sequence is TGTGCCAGCAGCTTAGGACAGGTTTATGAGCAGTTCTTC.

This clone was seen repeatedly, ten times or more. V and J are TRBV27 and TRBJ1-1; D gene uncertain. CDR1 is MNHEY and CDR2 is SMNVEV in the germline V gene (reference sequence). The length of the CDR3 is 15 residues. The germline V and J ends were trimmed by 3 bases and 0 bases, with 11 bases remaining between them. The CDR3 sequence: CASSFGRWVNTEAFF. The CDR3, as DNA: TGTGCCAGCAGTTTCGGTAGGTGGGTGAACACTGAAGCTTTCTTT.